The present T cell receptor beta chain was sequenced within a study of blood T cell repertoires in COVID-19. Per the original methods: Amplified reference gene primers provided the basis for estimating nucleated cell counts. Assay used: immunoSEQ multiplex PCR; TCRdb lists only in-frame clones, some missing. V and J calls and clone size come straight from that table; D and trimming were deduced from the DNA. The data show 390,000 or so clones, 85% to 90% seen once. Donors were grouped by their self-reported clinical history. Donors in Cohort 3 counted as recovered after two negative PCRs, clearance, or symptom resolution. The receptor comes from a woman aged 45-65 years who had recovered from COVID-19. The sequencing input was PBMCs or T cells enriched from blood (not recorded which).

CDR3 protein: CASKIRSGGAYEQYF. CDR3 bases: TGTGCCAGCAAAATACGAAGCGGGGGGGCCTACGAGCAGTACTTC. The chain employs TRBV2 and TRBJ2-7, with 10 bases matching TRBD2. CDR3 length: 15 residues. With V trimmed by 7 bases and J by 2 bases, 8 bases remained unmatched. Germline V gives CDR1 SNHLY, CDR2 FYNNEI.